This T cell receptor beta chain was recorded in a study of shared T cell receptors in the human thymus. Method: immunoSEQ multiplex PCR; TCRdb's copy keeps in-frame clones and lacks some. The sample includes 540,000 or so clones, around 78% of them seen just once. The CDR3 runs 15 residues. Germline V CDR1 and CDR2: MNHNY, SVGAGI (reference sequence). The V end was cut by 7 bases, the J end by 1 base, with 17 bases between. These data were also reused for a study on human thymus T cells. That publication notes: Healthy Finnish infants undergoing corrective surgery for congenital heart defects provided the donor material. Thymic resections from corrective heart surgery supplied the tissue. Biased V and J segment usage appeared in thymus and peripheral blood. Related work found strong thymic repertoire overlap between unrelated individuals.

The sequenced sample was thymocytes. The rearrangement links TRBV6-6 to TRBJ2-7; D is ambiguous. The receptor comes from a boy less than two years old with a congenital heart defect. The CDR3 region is CASTLTQPLSYEQYF. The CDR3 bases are TGTGCCAGCACCCTGACACAGCCTCTGTCCTACGAGCAGTACTTC.